The rows below give T cell receptor beta chains drawn from one sample of a study of T-cell reconstitution after alpha-beta-depleted transplantation in children. Via MiXCR, TCRdb re-called the PCR reads, giving one row per CDR3 protein. The sample yields about 540,000 distinct CDR3 sequences, around 19% seen once. The sample was PBMCs from the stem cell graft donor, taken from the stem cell graft. These TCRs come from a human donor who donated a stem cell graft to a child with acute lymphoblastic leukemia. Each CDR3 is given without its conserved first and last residue.

j_call cdr3_length v_call cdr3_aa
TRBJ2-5 10 TRBV12-3/TRBV12-4 ASSRGPPAQY
TRBJ2-7 15 TRBV5-1 ASSLDEVAGLSYEQY
TRBJ2-7 11 TRBV29-1 SVGGTSGYEQY
TRBJ2-7 14 TRBV20-1 SARDLRRGSSYEQY
TRBJ2-7 11 TRBV7-2 ASGDRGRYEQY
TRBJ2-1 15 TRBV3-1 ASSQDLRGLVYNEQF
TRBJ2-7 12 TRBV12-3/TRBV12-4 ASSPLGVMYEQY
TRBJ2-3 13 TRBV19 ASRAIAVSTDTQY
TRBJ2-3 12 TRBV7-3 ASSTGTSADTQY
TRBJ2-1 12 TRBV24-1 ATSGRDIYNEQF
TRBJ2-7 13 TRBV9 ASSVDSRLPLEQY
TRBJ1-3 14 TRBV12-5 ASGFWDRGKGNTIY
TRBJ2-5 13 TRBV21-1 ASSNLAGGPETQY
TRBJ1-4 13 TRBV4-1 ASSQLPGVGEKLF
TRBJ2-7 12 TRBV2 ASSEGRGLIEQY
TRBJ2-3 13 TRBV12-3/TRBV12-4 ASSLWESDTDTQY
TRBJ2-1 17 TRBV6-5 ASSYSRSTASGSWNEQF
TRBJ2-1 12 TRBV20-1 SALRLAGRNEQF
TRBJ2-1 14 TRBV5-1 ASSLGQGGGYNEQF
TRBJ2-3 13 TRBV30 AWSVLGSSTDTQY
TRBJ2-2 15 TRBV5-1 ASSALSGTLVTGELF
TRBJ2-7 13 TRBV12-3/TRBV12-4 ASTRLAGGTYEQY
TRBJ2-7 9 TRBV6-6 ASSSTTQQY
TRBJ2-3 14 TRBV12-3/TRBV12-4 ASSPIRDWHTDTQY
TRBJ1-1 9 TRBV20-1 SARDHRTAF
TRBJ2-1 12 TRBV29-1 SVEKGGRHNEQF
TRBJ2-3 13 TRBV29-1 SVEVTGGPTDTQY
TRBJ2-5 12 TRBV21-1 ASSKGGLEETQY
TRBJ2-7 15 TRBV28 AFGRGLAGGGSYEQY
TRBJ2-3 13 TRBV12-3/TRBV12-4 ASSSRAGGKDTQY
TRBJ2-7 11 TRBV5-1 ASSLEGSYEQY
TRBJ1-4 13 TRBV7-2 ASSLARGYWEKLF
TRBJ2-2 13 TRBV19 ASSAGTGNTGELF
TRBJ1-5 14 TRBV25-1 ASSGGRVSSNQPQH
TRBJ1-1 8 TRBV20-1 SAPRTEAF